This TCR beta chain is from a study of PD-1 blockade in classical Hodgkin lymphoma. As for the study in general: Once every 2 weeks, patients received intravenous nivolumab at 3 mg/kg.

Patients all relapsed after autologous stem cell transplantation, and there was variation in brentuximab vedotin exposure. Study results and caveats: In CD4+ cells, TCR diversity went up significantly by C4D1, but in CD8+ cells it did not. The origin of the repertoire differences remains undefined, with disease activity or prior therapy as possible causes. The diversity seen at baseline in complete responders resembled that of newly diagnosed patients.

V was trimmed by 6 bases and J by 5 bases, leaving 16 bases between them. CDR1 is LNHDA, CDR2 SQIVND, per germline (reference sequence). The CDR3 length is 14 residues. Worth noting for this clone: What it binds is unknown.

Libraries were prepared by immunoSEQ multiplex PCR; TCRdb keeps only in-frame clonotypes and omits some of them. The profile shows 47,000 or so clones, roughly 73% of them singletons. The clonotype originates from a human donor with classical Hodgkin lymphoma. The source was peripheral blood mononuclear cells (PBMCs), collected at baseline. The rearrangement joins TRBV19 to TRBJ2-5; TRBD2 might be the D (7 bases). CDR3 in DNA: TGTGCCAGTAGGGTTTGGGGGGGCGAGGAGACCCAGTACTTC. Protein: CASRVWGGEETQYF. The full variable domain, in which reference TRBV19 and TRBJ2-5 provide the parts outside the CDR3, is DGGITQSPKYLFRKEGQNVTLSCEQNLNHDAMYWYRQDPGQGLRLIYYSQIVNDFQKGDIAEGYSVSREKKESFPLTVTSAQKNPTAFYLCASRVWGGEETQYFGPGTRLLVL.